Described below is a single T cell receptor (beta chain) sequence and its context. Its antigen is unknown. The protocol was immunoSEQ multiplex PCR, while the TCRdb copy is restricted to in-frame clones and leaves out a portion. This table has 150,000 to 200,000 clones, around 93% appearing once. The data belong to a study of T cell responses to AZD1222 COVID-19 vaccine. For the study at large: Some second doses came at about 4 weeks and others at about 12 weeks; these were pooled. General study results and limits: Close to half of all spike-specific TCRs reportedly target regions of the variants that are unmutated. Clonal diversity was possibly underestimated; the donors were predominantly white British and more often female.

The germline gives CDR1 SNHLY, CDR2 FYNNEI. The junction had 7 bases not matched to a gene; V was cut back by 6 bases and J by 4 bases. This CDR3 is 15 amino acids long. The receptor was derived from an adult in good health. This specimen was peripheral blood, taken on day 0 of AZD1222 vaccination. The chain recombines TRBV2 with TRBJ1-5; 9 nucleotides agree with TRBD1. CDR3 protein: CASRTGGSGNQPQHF. In nucleotides, the CDR3 is TGTGCCAGCAGGACAGGGGGTTCGGGGAATCAGCCCCAGCATTTT.